This T cell receptor (beta chain) is from a study of blood T cell repertoires in COVID-19. CDR1 is MNHNS, CDR2 SASEGT, per germline. The CDR3 runs to 15 residues. Data came from immunoSEQ multiplex PCR; TCRdb stores just in-frame clones and leaves some out. The sample yields about 190,000 clones, approximately 85% seen once. A single count supports this clone. The junction and the germline gene differ at one end; a read error may be behind it. Cohort assignment relied on participant-reported clinical history. The receptor's source is a man aged 35-49 years with acute COVID-19. The chain has TRBV6-1 and TRBJ2-2; 9 bases match TRBD2. What was sequenced was PBMCs or T cells enriched from blood (not recorded which). The CDR3 sequence: CASSQAGGATGELFF. The CDR3 DNA reads as TGTGCCAGCAGTCAAGCGGGAGGAGCCACCGGGGAGCTGTTTTTT.